This entry concerns a single TCR beta chain. This record belongs to a study of CD8+CD57+ T cells in acquired aplastic anemia. The wider study: Mean yield of DNA from sorted CD4+ and CD8+ cells was 3.2 ug.

The CDR3 is 14 amino acids. CDR1 is SQVTM and CDR2 is ANQGSEA in the germline V gene. The ends lost 7 bases at V and 8 bases at J; junction bases unmatched: 13. Patients picked for sequencing had shown CD8+CD57+ cell expansion detected by flow cytometry. Profiling that covered TCR beta VDJ and CDR3 relied on genomic DNA as its template. TCRdb re-derived calls from the reads in MiXCR, one entry per CDR3 protein. The table includes some 200,000 distinct CDR3 sequences, approximately 65% detected once. The chain employs TRBV29-1 and TRBJ2-1; 8 bases match TRBD2. Material for sequencing was sorted CD4+, CD8+, or CD8+CD57+ T cells (not recorded which) from PBMCs. This receptor was obtained from a human donor with aplastic anemia. CDR3 in amino acids: CSAAETSGGDEQFF. CDR3 DNA sequence: TGCAGCGCTGCGGAAACTAGCGGCGGCGATGAGCAGTTCTTC.